This TCR beta chain was captured in a study of T cell repertoires in cytomegalovirus infection. Study-level results: Dominant in the ex vivo response were TCR beta clonotypes restricted by HLA-C and specific for CMV. CMV carriers having the relevant HLA were flagged by cumulative public TCR beta family frequency.

There are a few counts of this clonotype. Antigen unknown. The CDR3 contains 16 residues. V gave up 0 bases and J gave up 4 bases; unmatched junction bases: 4. Germline loops: CDR1 LGHNA, CDR2 YNFKEQ. TCRdb processed the reads anew with MiXCR; each CDR3 protein has one entry. The data show roughly 760,000 distinct CDR3 sequences, roughly a third seen once. This sequence originates from a human donor in good health (CMV status not recorded). Some clones in this sample may be carry-over from other donors' samples. The rearrangement links TRBV4-2 to TRBJ2-1, with TRBD2 identical over 9 bases. Material for sequencing was PBMCs. CDR3 region: CASSQENSGGYNEQFF. CDR3 DNA: TGTGCCAGCAGCCAAGAGAATAGCGGGGGTTACAATGAGCAGTTCTTC.